This TCR beta chain was captured in a study of cytomegalovirus exposure and HLA in healthy donors. Primers included in the PCR were 60 Vbeta and 13 Jbeta primers. The method was immunoSEQ multiplex PCR; TCRdb's version includes in-frame clones alone and lacks a portion of them. The table records about 86,000 clones, around four fifths of them present only once. General observations from the study: Cytomegalovirus status was reportedly diagnosed by the classifier with high specificity and sensitivity. TCR beta V- and J-gene trimming, according to a later analysis, was linked to a missense DCLRE1C variant. Common viral pathogens seemed to be connected with several of the most significant clusters, according to a later analysis. The likely origin of a cluster of highly shared sequence variants was a sequencing artifact.

J lost 7 bases, V lost 2 bases, and 4 bases had no gene match. CDR3 length: 14 residues. The germline V gene has CDR1 MDHEN and CDR2 SYDVKM. Comments on this clone: Its cognate antigen is unknown. Other DNA sequences in the sample encode the same CDR3.

Sample: PBMCs. The gene calls are TRBV28 and TRBJ1-4, with 7 bases that match TRBD1. This TCR was recovered from a male donor in good health and CMV-seropositive. The DNA for the CDR3 is TGTGCCAGCAGTTTAGACAGGGTCGTTGAAAAACTGTTTTTT. Translation gives CASSLDRVVEKLFF.